Included here is one TCR beta chain sequence, with context. Its antigen remains unidentified. Extracted from the samples, RNA was reverse transcribed into cDNA to serve as the sequencing template. Clones were read by immunoSEQ multiplex PCR, and TCRdb kept only the in-frame ones, dropping some. The top ten hold around 3.9% of the sample, which has about 210,000 clones, about three fifths seen once. This record comes from a study of CD8+ T cells in alopecia areata. The V end was cut by 0 bases, the J end by 9 bases, with 14 bases between. The CDR3 runs to 13 residues. Germline V gene data show CDR1 as GTSNPN and CDR2 as SVGIG (reference sequence). Treatment indicated: oral pan-JAK inhibitor, 5-10 mg twice daily. Notes on the study in general: Besides other cells, scalp samples also yield sequences of resident alphabeta T cells from normal skin. Clonality was higher in lesional than normal scalp, especially in alopecia totalis/universalis.

This chain links TRBV30 with TRBJ1-2; possible D gene TRBD1, 6 bases. The sample here was CD4+ T cells sorted from blood, taken at week 4, from a patient treated with tofacitinib. The TCR originated in a human donor with alopecia areata. The CDR3 coding sequence is TGTGCCTGGAGTGTATTACAGGGCGGGAGCTACACCTTC. Translating it yields CAWSVLQGGSYTF.